This T cell receptor (beta chain) was recovered during a study of T-cell reconstitution after alpha-beta-depleted transplantation in children. Findings of the study overall: Alpha-beta T cells about two months after transplant reportedly derived from several hundred expanded graft clones. Newly produced T cells mostly accounted for T-cell counts and diversity one year post-transplant. Several patients had high TCRbeta diversity at day 60; it came from surviving recipient T cells and thymic progenitors.

Note on this clonotype: The target antigen is unknown.

TCRbeta library construction was performed incorporating unique molecular identifiers. Each CDR3 protein gets one entry after TCRdb re-called the PCR reads with MiXCR. The data contain about 70,000 distinct CDR3 sequences, roughly 11% of them singletons. The germline V gene has CDR1 MGHRA and CDR2 YSYEKL. Trimming took off 4 bases at V and 4 bases at J, with 8 bases between the two ends. CDR3 length: 13 amino acids. The chain combines TRBV4-1 with TRBJ2-1; tentatively, D is TRBD2 (6 bases). The receptor was isolated from a boy aged 10-17 years with acute myeloid leukemia, due to receive a stem cell transplant. The sample was PBMCs, taken before TCRalphabeta/CD19-depleted stem cell transplant. This CDR3 reads CASSRAGYNEQFF. The CDR3 bases are TGCGCCAGCAGCCGCGCGGGATACAATGAGCAGTTCTTC.